This T cell receptor (beta chain) was captured by sequencing in a study of technical replicates of blood from four donors. The assay was immunoSEQ multiplex PCR, and TCRdb's table has in-frame clones only and misses some. The repertoire has 30,000 to 40,000 clones, approximately 92% of them found once; the top ten carry approximately 4%. This CDR3 region has 16 residues. The junction had 6 bases not matched to a gene; V was cut back by 1 base and J by 8 bases. Germline V gene data show CDR1 as MGHRA and CDR2 as YSYEKL. This clone has just a few counts. The chain links TRBV4-1 to TRBJ1-4; TRBD1 matches at 11 bases. Sequencing used PBMCs. The sequence came from a human donor in good health. Some clones in this sample may be carry-over from other donors' samples. The CDR3 loop is CASSQVLGTGGEKLFF. CDR3 DNA: TGCGCCAGCAGCCAAGTTCTAGGGACAGGGGGAGAAAAACTGTTTTTT.